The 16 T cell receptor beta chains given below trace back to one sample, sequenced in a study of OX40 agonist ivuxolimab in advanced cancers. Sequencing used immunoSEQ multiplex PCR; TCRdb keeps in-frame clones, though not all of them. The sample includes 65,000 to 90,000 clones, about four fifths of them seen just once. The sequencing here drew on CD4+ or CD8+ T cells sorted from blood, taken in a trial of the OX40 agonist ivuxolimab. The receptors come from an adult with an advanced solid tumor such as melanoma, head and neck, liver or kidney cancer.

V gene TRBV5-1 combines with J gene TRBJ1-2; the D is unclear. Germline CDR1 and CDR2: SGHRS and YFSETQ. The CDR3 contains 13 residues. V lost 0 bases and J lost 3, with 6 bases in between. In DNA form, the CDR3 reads TGCGCCAGCAGCTTGGGTCAGTACTATGGCTACACCTTC. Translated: CASSLGQYYGYTF.

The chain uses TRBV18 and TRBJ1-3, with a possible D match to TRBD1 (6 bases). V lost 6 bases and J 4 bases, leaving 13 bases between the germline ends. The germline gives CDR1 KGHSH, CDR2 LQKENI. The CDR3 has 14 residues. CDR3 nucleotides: TGTGCCAGCTCCCGCCCCGGGACAGGAAACACCATATATTTT. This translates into CASSRPGTGNTIYF. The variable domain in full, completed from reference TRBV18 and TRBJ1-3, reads NAGVMQNPRHLVRRRGQEARLRCSPMKGHSHVYWYRQLPEEGLKFMVYLQKENIIDESGMPKERFSAEFPKEGPSILRIQQVVRGDSAAYFCASSRPGTGNTIYFGEGSWLTVV.

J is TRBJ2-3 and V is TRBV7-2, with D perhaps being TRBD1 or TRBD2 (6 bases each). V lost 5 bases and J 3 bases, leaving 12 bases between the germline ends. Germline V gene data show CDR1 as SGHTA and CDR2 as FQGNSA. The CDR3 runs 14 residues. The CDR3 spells CASSPGAETDTQYF. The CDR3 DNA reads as TGTGCCAGCAGCCCGGGGGCGGAGACAGATACGCAGTATTTT.

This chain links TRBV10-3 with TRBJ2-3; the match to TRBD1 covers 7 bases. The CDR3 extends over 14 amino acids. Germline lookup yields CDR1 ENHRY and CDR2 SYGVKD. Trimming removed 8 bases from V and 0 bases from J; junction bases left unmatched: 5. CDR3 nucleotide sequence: TGTGCCATCCGGGACAGTCTTAGCACAGATACGCAGTATTTT. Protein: CAIRDSLSTDTQYF.

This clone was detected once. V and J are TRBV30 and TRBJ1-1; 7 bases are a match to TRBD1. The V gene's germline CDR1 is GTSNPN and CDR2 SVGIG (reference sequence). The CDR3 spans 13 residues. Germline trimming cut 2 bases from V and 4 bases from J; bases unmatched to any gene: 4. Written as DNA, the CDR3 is TGTGCCTGGAGTCTGGCAGGGGGCACTGAAGCTTTCTTT. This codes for CAWSLAGGTEAFF.

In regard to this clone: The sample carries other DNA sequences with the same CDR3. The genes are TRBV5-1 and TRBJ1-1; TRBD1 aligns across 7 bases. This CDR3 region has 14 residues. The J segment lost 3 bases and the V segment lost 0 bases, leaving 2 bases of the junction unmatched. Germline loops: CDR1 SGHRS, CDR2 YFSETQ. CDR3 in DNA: TGCGCCAGCAGCTTGGAGGGGGCTGACACTGAAGCTTTCTTT. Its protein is CASSLEGADTEAFF.

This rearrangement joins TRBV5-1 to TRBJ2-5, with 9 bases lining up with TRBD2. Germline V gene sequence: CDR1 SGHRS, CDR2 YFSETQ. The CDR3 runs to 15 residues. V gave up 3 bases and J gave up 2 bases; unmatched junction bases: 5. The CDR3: CASSSRLAGQETQYF. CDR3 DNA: TGCGCCAGCAGCTCCAGGCTAGCGGGGCAAGAGACCCAGTACTTC.

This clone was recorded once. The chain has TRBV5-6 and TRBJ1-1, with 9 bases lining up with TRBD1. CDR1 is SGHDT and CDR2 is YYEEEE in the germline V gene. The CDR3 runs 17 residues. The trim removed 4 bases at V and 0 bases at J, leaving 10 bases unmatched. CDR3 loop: CASSPRWTGAMNTEAFF. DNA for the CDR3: TGTGCCAGCAGCCCTAGGTGGACAGGGGCTATGAACACTGAAGCTTTCTTT. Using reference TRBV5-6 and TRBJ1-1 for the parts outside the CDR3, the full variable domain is DAGVTQSPTHLIKTRGQQVTLRCSPKSGHDTVSWYQQALGQGPQFIFQYYEEEERQRGNFPDRFSGHQFPNYSSELNVNALLLGDSALYLCASSPRWTGAMNTEAFFGQGTRLTVV.

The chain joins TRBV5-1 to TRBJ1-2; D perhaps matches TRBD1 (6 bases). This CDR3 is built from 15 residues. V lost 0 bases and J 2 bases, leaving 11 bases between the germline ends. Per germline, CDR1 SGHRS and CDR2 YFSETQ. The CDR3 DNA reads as TGCGCCAGCAGCTTGGGGAGGACAGCAAACTATGGCTACACCTTC. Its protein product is CASSLGRTANYGYTF.

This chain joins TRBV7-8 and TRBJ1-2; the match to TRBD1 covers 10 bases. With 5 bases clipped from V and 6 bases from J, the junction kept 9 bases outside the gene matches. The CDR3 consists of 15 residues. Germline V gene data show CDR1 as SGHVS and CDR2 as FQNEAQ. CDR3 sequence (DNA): TGTGCCAGCAGCCAGGGGACAGGGGAGAGGAATGGCTACACCTTC. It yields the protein CASSQGTGERNGYTF.

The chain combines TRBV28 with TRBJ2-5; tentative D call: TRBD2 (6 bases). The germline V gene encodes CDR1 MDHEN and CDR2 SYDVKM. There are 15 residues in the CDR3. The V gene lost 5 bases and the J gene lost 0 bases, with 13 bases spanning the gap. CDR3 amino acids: CASSMAGSYQETQYF. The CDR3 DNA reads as TGTGCCAGCAGTATGGCGGGGTCGTACCAAGAGACCCAGTACTTC.

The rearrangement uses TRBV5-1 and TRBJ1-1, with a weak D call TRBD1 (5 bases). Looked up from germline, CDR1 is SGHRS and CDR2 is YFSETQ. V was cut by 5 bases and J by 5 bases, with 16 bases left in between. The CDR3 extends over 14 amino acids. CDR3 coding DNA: TGCGCCAGCAGGTGGGACCAGTATGGGACTGAAGCTTTCTTT. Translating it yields CASRWDQYGTEAFF.

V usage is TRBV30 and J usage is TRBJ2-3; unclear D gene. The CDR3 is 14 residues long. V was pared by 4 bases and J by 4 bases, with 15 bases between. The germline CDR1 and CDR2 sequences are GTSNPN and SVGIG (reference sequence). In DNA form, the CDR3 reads TGTGCCTGGACAAGGTGGAGTGGTGCAGATACGCAGTATTTT. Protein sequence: CAWTRWSGADTQYF.

The CDR3 loop reads CASTLEVPGIGSHGYTF. The DNA of the CDR3 is TGCGCCAGCACCCTAGAAGTGCCAGGGATAGGTTCCCATGGCTACACCTTC. The chain recombines TRBV4-3 with TRBJ1-2; possible D gene TRBD1, 5 bases. Trimming shortened V by 7 bases and J by 6 bases, and 27 bases separated the two germline ends. The CDR3 length is 17 residues. Germline V gene sequence: CDR1 LGHNA, CDR2 YSLEER.

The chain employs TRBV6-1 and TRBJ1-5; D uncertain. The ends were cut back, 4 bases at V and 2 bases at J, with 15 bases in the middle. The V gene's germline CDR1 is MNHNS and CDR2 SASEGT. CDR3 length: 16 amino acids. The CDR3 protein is CASSGTSGLGNQPQHF. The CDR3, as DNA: TGTGCCAGCAGTGGTACCTCCGGTTTGGGCAATCAGCCCCAGCATTTT.

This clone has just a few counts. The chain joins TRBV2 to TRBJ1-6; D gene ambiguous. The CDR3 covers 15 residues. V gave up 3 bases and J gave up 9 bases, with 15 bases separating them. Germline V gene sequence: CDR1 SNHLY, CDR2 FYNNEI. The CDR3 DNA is TGTGCCAGCAGTGAGGCAAGGGTAGGCAGTTCACCCCTCCACTTT. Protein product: CASSEARVGSSPLHF.